The clone carrying this TCR beta chain was observed many times. This CDR3 contains 15 residues. Germline lookup yields CDR1 MNHEY and CDR2 SVGAGI. Trimming removed 2 bases from V and 2 bases from J; junction bases left unmatched: 3. HTBI primers from iRepertoire and Arm-PCR of CDR3 regions yielded the TCR beta libraries. Each CDR3 protein gets one entry after TCRdb re-called the multiplex PCR reads with MiXCR. The sample consists of about 440,000 distinct CDR3 sequences, less than 20% of them appearing once. This sample was taken from a study of regulatory T cells in long-lasting Graves disease. Time point: newly diagnosed GD, antithyroid drugs for less than 3 months. RNA isolated from PBMCs was used to make the TCR library. These sequences were also reported in another study, on T cells in Graves' hyperthyroidism and ophthalmopathy.

The chain employs TRBV6-5 and TRBJ2-1, with 7 bases matching TRBD2. The input for sequencing was peripheral blood mononuclear cells (PBMCs), taken at new diagnosis, from a patient treated with antithyroid drugs. The source is a woman under 40 with Graves disease. This CDR3 is CASSYQGGPYNEQFF. The DNA for the CDR3 is TGTGCCAGCAGTTACCAGGGAGGGCCCTACAATGAGCAGTTCTTC.